Listed below are T cell receptor beta chains from one sample, sequenced in a study of tumor and adjacent non-tumor tissue in lung cancer. TCRdb re-analysed the multiplex PCR reads in MiXCR, keeping a single row per CDR3 protein. The table has about 200,000 distinct CDR3 sequences, roughly 70% seen once. Sequencing was done on a sample of lung tumor tissue. These receptors all stem from a man in his fifties or sixties with non-small cell lung cancer. Both conserved end residues are part of each CDR3. D genes are given only for firm matches. The size entry is marked missing in some rows and otherwise reads once, few, many or a size class.

size: few; J: TRBJ2-5; V: TRBV20-1; D: TRBD1; CDR3: CSARDGTGNQETQYF; DNA: TGCAGTGCTAGAGATGGGACAGGGAACCAAGAGACCCAGTACTTC
size: -; J: TRBJ2-7; V: TRBV20-1; D: -; CDR3: CSARDFGRSSYEQYF; DNA: TGCAGTGCTAGAGATTTCGGAAGGTCCTCCTACGAGCAGTACTTC
size: many; J: TRBJ2-3; V: TRBV11-2; D: -; CDR3: CASSLIGVSGTDTQYF; DNA: TGTGCCAGCAGCTTAATAGGGGTTAGTGGCACAGATACGCAGTATTTT
size: -; J: TRBJ2-2; V: TRBV7-9; D: TRBD2; CDR3: CASSSGLSGGTGELFF; DNA: TGTGCCAGCAGCTCGGGACTATCGGGAGGAACCGGGGAGCTGTTTTTT
size: -; J: TRBJ1-4; V: TRBV10-3; D: -; CDR3: CAIRDENEKLFF; DNA: TGTGCCATCCGGGACGAGAATGAAAAACTGTTTTTT
size: -; J: TRBJ2-5; V: TRBV6-2/TRBV6-3; D: -; CDR3: CASSYDQLGTQYF; DNA: TGTGCCAGCAGTTACGACCAGCTCGGGACCCAGTACTTC
size: once; J: TRBJ1-2; V: TRBV11-2; D: -; CDR3: CASSSPEGVGGYTF; DNA: TGTGCCAGCAGCTCCCCGGAGGGTGTCGGGGGCTACACCTTC
size: once; J: TRBJ2-3; V: TRBV14; D: -; CDR3: CASRQDWDSKQYF; DNA: TGTGCCAGCAGACAAGATTGGGACTCCAAGCAGTATTTT
size: -; J: TRBJ2-5; V: TRBV11-3; D: TRBD1; CDR3: CASGLVTGVPETQYF; DNA: TGTGCCAGCGGCTTAGTGACAGGGGTGCCAGAGACCCAGTACTTC
size: -; J: TRBJ1-2; V: TRBV5-4; D: -; CDR3: CASSLDPAGYGYTF; DNA: TGTGCCAGCAGCTTAGATCCCGCCGGTTATGGCTACACCTTC
size: -; J: TRBJ1-1; V: TRBV29-1; D: -; CDR3: CSVGQGSGYTEAFF; DNA: TGCAGCGTGGGTCAGGGAAGCGGTTACACTGAAGCTTTCTTT
size: -; J: TRBJ2-1; V: TRBV10-2; D: -; CDR3: CASNVGGGYNEQLF; DNA: TGCGCCAGCAACGTGGGGGGCGGGTACAATGAGCAGCTCTTC
size: few; J: TRBJ1-1; V: TRBV7-9; D: -; CDR3: CASSPSGADREAFF; DNA: TGTGCCAGCAGCCCAAGTGGGGCTGACAGAGAAGCTTTCTTT
size: -; J: TRBJ2-7; V: TRBV20-1; D: -; CDR3: CSARTASKAYEQYF; DNA: TGCAGTGCTAGAACCGCATCAAAGGCGTACGAGCAGTACTTC
size: few; J: TRBJ2-7; V: TRBV12-3/TRBV12-4; D: TRBD2; CDR3: CASSLGGGRGEQYF; DNA: TGTGCCAGCAGTTTAGGCGGGGGACGTGGAGAGCAGTACTTC
size: -; J: TRBJ1-2; V: TRBV12-3/TRBV12-4; D: TRBD1; CDR3: CASSGQGRGYGYTF; DNA: TGTGCCAGCAGTGGACAGGGAAGAGGATATGGCTACACCTTC
size: -; J: TRBJ2-6; V: TRBV6-2/TRBV6-3; D: -; CDR3: CASRTEQVADGANVLTF; DNA: TGTGCCAGCAGAACGGAACAGGTGGCCGACGGGGCCAACGTCCTGACTTTC
size: -; J: TRBJ2-5; V: TRBV29-1; D: TRBD1; CDR3: CCVPGTGGLTQYF; DNA: TGCTGCGTCCCCGGGACAGGGGGCCTGACCCAGTACTTC
size: -; J: TRBJ1-2; V: TRBV4-3; D: -; CDR3: CASSLRQVANYGYTF; DNA: TGCGCCAGCAGCCTCAGACAGGTAGCTAACTATGGCTACACCTTC
size: -; J: TRBJ1-2; V: TRBV7-9; D: -; CDR3: CASSLVKGGYGYTF; DNA: TGTGCCAGCAGCTTAGTTAAGGGAGGCTATGGCTACACCTTC
size: once; J: TRBJ1-5; V: TRBV10-2; D: -; CDR3: CANSVSSWGNQPLHF; DNA: TGCGCCAACAGTGTTTCCAGCTGGGGCAATCAGCCCCTGCATTTT
size: -; J: TRBJ2-3; V: TRBV29-1; D: -; CDR3: CSVVILVGGTDAQYF; DNA: TGCAGCGTTGTAATTCTAGTGGGAGGGACAGATGCACAGTATTTT
size: many; J: TRBJ1-4; V: TRBV6-1; D: -; CDR3: CASSENAGANEKLFF; DNA: TGTGCCAGCAGTGAAAACGCAGGGGCTAATGAAAAACTGTTTTTT
size: -; J: TRBJ2-3; V: TRBV29-1; D: -; CDR3: CSVTSLGTHTQYF; DNA: TGCAGCGTAACTAGCTTGGGTACACATACGCAGTATTTT
size: -; J: TRBJ2-7; V: TRBV6-4; D: -; CDR3: CASSVSLGVPKNYEQYF; DNA: TGTGCCAGCAGTGTCTCCCTGGGGGTCCCTAAGAATTACGAGCAGTACTTC
size: -; J: TRBJ2-6; V: TRBV12-3/TRBV12-4; D: TRBD1; CDR3: CASSSNFGTGGPGANILTF; DNA: TGTGCCAGCAGTTCGAACTTCGGGACAGGGGGGCCTGGCGCCAACATCCTGACTTTC
size: many; J: TRBJ2-5; V: TRBV12-3/TRBV12-4; D: -; CDR3: CASTSFESGGETQYF; DNA: TGTGCCAGCACCTCGTTTGAATCAGGGGGGGAGACCCAGTACTTC
size: -; J: TRBJ1-1; V: TRBV10-1; D: -; CDR3: CASSDDSAEAFF; DNA: TGCGCCAGCAGTGATGACAGCGCTGAAGCTTTCTTT
size: -; J: TRBJ1-5; V: TRBV20-1; D: -; CDR3: CNADSGLSNQPQHF; DNA: TGCAATGCTGACTCCGGGCTTAGCAATCAGCCCCAACATTTT
size: once; J: TRBJ2-2; V: TRBV12-3/TRBV12-4; D: TRBD1; CDR3: CARCLVDRGPGELFF; DNA: TGTGCCCGCTGTTTGGTGGACAGGGGTCCCGGGGAGCTGTTTTTT
size: -; J: TRBJ1-5; V: TRBV6-5; D: TRBD1; CDR3: CASSYSSGGTRFRQHF; DNA: TGTGCCAGCAGTTACTCGTCAGGGGGGACCCGATTCCGCCAGCATTTT
size: -; J: TRBJ1-2; V: TRBV4-3; D: -; CDR3: CTSSQYSDNYGYTF; DNA: TGCACTAGCAGCCAATATAGCGATAACTATGGCTACACCTTC
size: few; J: TRBJ2-7; V: TRBV20-1; D: TRBD1; CDR3: CSARRTGTAYEQYF; DNA: TGCAGTGCTAGGAGGACAGGGACAGCCTACGAGCAGTACTTC
size: -; J: TRBJ2-2; V: TRBV6-6; D: -; CDR3: CASSYSYPGELFF; DNA: TGTGCCAGCAGTTACTCCTACCCCGGGGAGCTGTTTTTT
size: -; J: TRBJ2-3; V: TRBV20-1; D: -; CDR3: CSARDIQRTSTDTQYF; DNA: TGCAGTGCCAGAGATATTCAGCGGACTAGCACAGATACGCAGTATTTT
size: -; J: TRBJ1-2; V: TRBV6-1; D: -; CDR3: CAISEGQANYGYTF; DNA: TGTGCCATCAGTGAGGGGCAAGCTAACTATGGTTACACCTTC
size: -; J: TRBJ1-2; V: TRBV12-3/TRBV12-4; D: -; CDR3: CASSPKGYTF; DNA: TGTGCCAGCAGTCCTAAGGGCTACACCTTC
size: -; J: TRBJ2-5; V: TRBV6-5; D: TRBD2; CDR3: CASRYGGGEGLQETQYF; DNA: TGTGCCAGCAGATACGGCGGGGGGGAGGGTTTACAAGAGACCCAATACTTC
size: -; J: TRBJ1-4; V: TRBV6-6; D: TRBD1; CDR3: CASSYSNRDSKQLFF; DNA: TGTGCCAGCAGTTATTCTAACCGGGACAGTAAACAACTGTTTTTT
size: -; J: TRBJ2-7; V: TRBV29-1; D: -; CDR3: CSVGGVLYEQYF; DNA: TGCAGCGTTGGGGGAGTGCTGTACGAGCAATACTTC
size: many; J: TRBJ1-3; V: TRBV5-6; D: -; CDR3: CASGLVGDSGNTIYF; DNA: TGTGCCAGCGGCCTGGTGGGGGACTCTGGAAACACCATATATTTT
size: -; J: TRBJ1-3; V: TRBV20-1; D: -; CDR3: CSANNMGIGNTIYF; DNA: TGCAGTGCCAACAACATGGGGATAGGAAACACCATATATTTT
size: few; J: TRBJ2-5; V: TRBV7-9; D: -; CDR3: CASDRAGGMETQYF; DNA: TGTGCCAGCGATAGGGCAGGCGGAATGGAGACCCAGTACTTC
size: -; J: TRBJ1-2; V: TRBV6-2/TRBV6-3; D: TRBD1; CDR3: CASSYSRIGTALNYGYTF; DNA: TGTGCCAGCAGTTACTCGAGGATCGGGACAGCACTCAACTATGGCTACACCTTC
size: -; J: TRBJ2-5; V: TRBV5-1; D: -; CDR3: CASNLGPQETQYF; DNA: TGCGCCAGCAACTTGGGCCCCCAAGAGACCCAGTACTTC
size: -; J: TRBJ1-2; V: TRBV12-5; D: TRBD1; CDR3: CASGTPGQHYGYTF; DNA: TGTGCTAGTGGTACACCGGGACAGCACTATGGCTACACCTTC
size: -; J: TRBJ2-1; V: TRBV11-3; D: -; CDR3: CASLPGMGYYEQFF; DNA: TGTGCCAGCCTCCCCGGGATGGGTTACTATGAGCAGTTCTTC
size: -; J: TRBJ2-5; V: TRBV11-2; D: -; CDR3: CASSLGISEVETQYF; DNA: TGTGCCAGCAGCCTAGGAATCAGTGAGGTGGAGACCCAGTACTTC
size: many; J: TRBJ2-7; V: TRBV12-3/TRBV12-4; D: TRBD1; CDR3: CASTLTGVYEQYF; DNA: TGTGCCAGCACCCTGACAGGGGTTTACGAGCAGTACTTC
size: -; J: TRBJ2-3; V: TRBV4-1; D: -; CDR3: CASSRLEDTDTQYF; DNA: TGCGCCAGCAGCCGCCTGGAGGACACAGATACGCAGTATTTT
size: -; J: TRBJ2-7; V: TRBV20-1; D: TRBD1; CDR3: CSTRDDRQGAYYEQYF; DNA: TGCAGTACTAGAGATGATCGACAGGGTGCCTACTACGAGCAGTACTTC
size: -; J: TRBJ2-1; V: TRBV7-9; D: -; CDR3: CGSSPQADPYNEQSF; DNA: TGTGGCAGCAGCCCTCAAGCTGACCCCTACAATGAGCAGTCCTTC